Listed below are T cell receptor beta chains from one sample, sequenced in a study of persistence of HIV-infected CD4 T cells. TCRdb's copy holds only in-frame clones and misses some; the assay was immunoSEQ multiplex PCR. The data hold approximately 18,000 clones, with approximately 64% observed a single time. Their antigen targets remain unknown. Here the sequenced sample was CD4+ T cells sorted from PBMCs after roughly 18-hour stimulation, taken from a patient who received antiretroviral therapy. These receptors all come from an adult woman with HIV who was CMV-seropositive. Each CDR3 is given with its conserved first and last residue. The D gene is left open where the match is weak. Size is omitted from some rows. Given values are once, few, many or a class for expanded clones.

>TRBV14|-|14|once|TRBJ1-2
TGTGCCAGCAGCCCCGGACAGCGGATCGATGGCTACACCTTC
CASSPGQRIDGYTF
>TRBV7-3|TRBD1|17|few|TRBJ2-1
TGTGCCAGCAGCTTAAAACTGGGACAGGGGGCCCCTAATGAGCAGTTCTTC
CASSLKLGQGAPNEQFF
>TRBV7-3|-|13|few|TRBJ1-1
TGTGCCAGCAGCTTCCAGAGAAACACTGAAGCTTTCTTT
CASSFQRNTEAFF
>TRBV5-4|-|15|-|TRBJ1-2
TGTGCCAGCAGCTCACCTAGGGGGGCCGAATATGGCTACACCTTC
CASSSPRGAEYGYTF
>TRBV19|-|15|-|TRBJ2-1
TGTGCCAGTAAGGCCGGGGCGAGCTCCTACAATGAGCAGTTCTTC
CASKAGASSYNEQFF
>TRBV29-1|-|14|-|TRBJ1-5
TGCAGCGTTGAAGGCCAGGATAGCAATCAGCCCCAGCATTTT
CSVEGQDSNQPQHF
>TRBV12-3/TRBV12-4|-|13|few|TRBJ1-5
TGTGCCAGCAGTCTATCATCTCATCAGCCCCAGCATTTT
CASSLSSHQPQHF
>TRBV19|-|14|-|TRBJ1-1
TGTGCCAGTAGTATAATTTATCGGGGCACTGAAGCTTTCTTT
CASSIIYRGTEAFF
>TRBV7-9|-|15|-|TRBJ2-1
TGTGCCAGCAGCCGTGACAGGATTACCTACAATGAGCAGTTCTTC
CASSRDRITYNEQFF
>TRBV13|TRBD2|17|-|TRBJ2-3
TGTGCCAGCAGCCCCGGACTAGCGGGGGGGCCCCAAGGTACGCAGTATTTT
CASSPGLAGGPQGTQYF
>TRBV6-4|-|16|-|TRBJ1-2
TGTGCCAGCAGTGCCTCCGTGCCGGGAGGTACCTATGGCTACACCTTC
CASSASVPGGTYGYTF
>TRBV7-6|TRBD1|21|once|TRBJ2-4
TGTGCCAGCAGCTTGTTCCCGGCCGGGACAGGGGAGGTTTTAGTCAAAAACATTCAGTACTTC
CASSLFPAGTGEVLVKNIQYF
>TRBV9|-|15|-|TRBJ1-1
TGTGCCAGCAGCGTAGACCTACAGATGAACACTGAAGCTTTCTTT
CASSVDLQMNTEAFF
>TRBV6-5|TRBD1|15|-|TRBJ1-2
TGTGCCAGCACCCCCTCCTGGGACAGGGGTGATGGCTACACCTTC
CASTPSWDRGDGYTF
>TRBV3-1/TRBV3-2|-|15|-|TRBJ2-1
TGTGCCAGCAGCCAACCTCGGGGGGCGAGAGATGAGCAGTTCTTC
CASSQPRGARDEQFF
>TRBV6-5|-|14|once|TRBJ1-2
TGTGCCAGCAGTCCCTCAGGGGACTACTATGGCTACACCTTC
CASSPSGDYYGYTF
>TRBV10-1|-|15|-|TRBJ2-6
TGCGCCAGCAGTGAGGGCGGGGCTGGGGCCAACGTCCTGACTTTC
CASSEGGAGANVLTF
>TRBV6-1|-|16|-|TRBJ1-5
TGTGCCAGCAGTGAACAGGGAAGTGCCTTTTCGGGGTCCCAGCATTTT
CASSEQGSAFSGSQHF
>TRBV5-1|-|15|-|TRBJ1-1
TGCGCCAGCAGCTCCACGAACACGGGGGGCACTGAAGCTTTCTTT
CASSSTNTGGTEAFF
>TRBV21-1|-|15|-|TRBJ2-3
TGTGCCAGCAGCAAAGTAGGGACACACACAGATACGCAGTATTTT
CASSKVGTHTDTQYF
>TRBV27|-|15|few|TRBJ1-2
TGTGCCAGCCGTTCTCTAGGGGAAGCTAACTATGGCTACACCTTC
CASRSLGEANYGYTF
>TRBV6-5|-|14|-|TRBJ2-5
TGTGCCAGCAGCCTGGGACGGACCCAAGAGACCCAGTACTTC
CASSLGRTQETQYF
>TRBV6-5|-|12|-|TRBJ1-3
TGTGCCAGCACGGACGCTGGAAACACCATATATTTT
CASTDAGNTIYF
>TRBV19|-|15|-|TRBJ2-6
TGTGCCAGTAGAAATCAGGTGTCCGGGGCCAACGTCCTGACTTTC
CASRNQVSGANVLTF
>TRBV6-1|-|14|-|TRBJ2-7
TGTGCCAGCAGTGAATACTGGGGTCTAGGCGAGCAGTACTTC
CASSEYWGLGEQYF